These 25 T cell receptor beta chains share one sample of origin, sequenced in a study of immune evolution from preneoplasia to lung adenocarcinoma. Using immunoSEQ multiplex PCR, the repertoire was profiled, and TCRdb retains in-frame clones only, with some absent. Of roughly 35,000 clones listed, about 74% are singletons. Source material: FFPE invasive lung adenocarcinoma tissue. The receptors derive from a person between 55 and 69 years old with lung adenocarcinoma.

The chain couples TRBV28 to TRBJ1-2, with 9 bases matching TRBD1. Germline lookup yields CDR1 MDHEN and CDR2 SYDVKM. Trimming removed 8 bases from V and 8 bases from J; junction bases left unmatched: 12. This CDR3 region has 14 residues. The CDR3 bases are TGTGCCAGCTCCCCCACCGGGACAGGGTTCGGCTACACCTTC. Amino acids: CASSPTGTGFGYTF.

The chain has TRBV30 and TRBJ1-4; a weak D match, TRBD1 (5 bases). Germline V gives CDR1 GTSNPN, CDR2 SVGIG (reference sequence). This CDR3 has 14 residues. The V end lost 2 bases, the J end lost 5 bases, and 12 bases lay between the germline ends. CDR3 DNA sequence: TGTGCCTGGAGTCGAGGCGGGGCCAATGAAAAACTGTTTTTT. Amino acids: CAWSRGGANEKLFF.

V and J are TRBV2 and TRBJ2-1, with D hard to call. The CDR3 loop spans 13 amino acids. V was clipped by 1 base and J by 9 bases, with 10 bases between them. CDR1 and CDR2 (germline): SNHLY, FYNNEI. The CDR3 nucleotides are TGTGCCAGCAGTGAAGTGATGGGAAGTGAGCAGTTCTTC. It codes for CASSEVMGSEQFF.

The rearrangement joins TRBV28 to TRBJ2-7, with 7 bases matching TRBD2. CDR1 is MDHEN and CDR2 is SYDVKM in the germline V gene. The length of the CDR3 is 14 residues. V was clipped by 7 bases and J by 5 bases; unmatched bases: 11. CDR3 in amino acids: CASTLGEGLHEQYF. CDR3 sequence (DNA): TGTGCCAGCACCTTGGGGGAGGGCCTCCACGAGCAGTACTTC. Using reference TRBV28 and TRBJ2-7 for the parts outside the CDR3, the full variable domain is DVKVTQSSRYLVKRTGEKVFLECVQDMDHENMFWYRQDPGLGLRLIYFSYDVKMKEKGDIPEGYSVSREKKERFSLILESASTNQTSMYLCASTLGEGLHEQYFGPGTRLTVT.

The chain joins TRBV27 to TRBJ2-6, with TRBD1 matching 7 bases. Germline loops: CDR1 MNHEY, CDR2 SMNVEV (reference sequence). With 5 bases clipped from V and 0 bases from J, the junction kept 16 bases outside the gene matches. The CDR3 runs to 20 residues. Here the CDR3 reads CASSPNPLDRDLSGANVLTF. CDR3 coding DNA: TGTGCCAGCAGTCCAAACCCTCTTGACAGGGACCTCTCTGGGGCCAACGTCCTGACTTTC. The whole variable domain, remainder taken from reference TRBV27 and TRBJ2-6, is EAQVTQNPRYLITVTGKKLTVTCSQNMNHEYMSWYRQDPGLGLRQIYYSMNVEVTDKGDVPEGYKVSRKEKRNFPLILESPSPNQTSLYFCASSPNPLDRDLSGANVLTFGAGSRLTVL.

The chain is built from TRBV18 and TRBJ2-7; 11 nucleotides agree with TRBD1. Germline loops: CDR1 KGHSH, CDR2 LQKENI. This CDR3 is 14 amino acids long. The junction had 6 bases not matched to a gene; V was cut back by 5 bases and J by 6 bases. Written as DNA, the CDR3 is TGTGCCAGCTCATCCGGACAGGGGGCAGTCGAGCAGTACTTC. Residues: CASSSGQGAVEQYF. The full variable domain, rest sourced from reference TRBV18 and TRBJ2-7, is NAGVMQNPRHLVRRRGQEARLRCSPMKGHSHVYWYRQLPEEGLKFMVYLQKENIIDESGMPKERFSAEFPKEGPSILRIQQVVRGDSAAYFCASSSGQGAVEQYFGPGTRLTVT.

The V call is TRBV9, the J call TRBJ2-3; 13 bases align to TRBD2. The CDR3 is 14 amino acids. The V segment lost 4 bases and the J segment 5 bases; nucleotides outside the gene matches: 1. CDR1 and CDR2 from the germline V gene are SGDLS and YYNGEE. For the CDR3, the DNA is TGTGCCAGCAGCACTAGCGGGAGGGAAGATACGCAGTATTTT. Its translation is CASSTSGREDTQYF.

The chain recombines TRBV19 with TRBJ2-5; 9 nucleotides line up with TRBD1. The germline V gene encodes CDR1 LNHDA and CDR2 SQIVND (reference sequence). Trimming took 7 bases from V and 0 from J; bases not matched to a gene: 6. This CDR3 is built from 15 residues. Here the CDR3 reads CASKRGTGYQETQYF. The CDR3 bases are TGTGCCAGTAAAAGGGGGACAGGGTACCAAGAGACCCAGTACTTC.

DNA for the CDR3: TGTGCCAGCAGCTTAGGGCAGGGGGCATTCTACGAGCAGTACTTC. Translated, it gives CASSLGQGAFYEQYF. The chain has TRBV11-2 and TRBJ2-7; TRBD1 agrees at 8 bases. The CDR3 spans 15 residues. Germline CDR1 is SGHAT and CDR2 is FQNNGV. V lost 1 base to trimming and J lost 3 bases; unmatched junction nucleotides: 5.

CDR3 DNA: TGTGCCAGCAGCGTAGGCGTTGCCTCTGGAAACACCATATATTTT. Translated, it gives CASSVGVASGNTIYF. This chain connects TRBV9 to TRBJ1-3; no reliable D call. V was trimmed by 0 bases and J by 0 bases, leaving 7 bases between them. Germline V gives CDR1 SGDLS, CDR2 YYNGEE. The CDR3 runs to 15 residues.

The gene calls are TRBV2 and TRBJ1-1; D gene unclear. The CDR3 has 11 residues. Germline CDR1 is SNHLY and CDR2 is FYNNEI. V lost 7 bases and J 4 bases, leaving 7 bases between the germline ends. DNA of the CDR3: TGTGCCAGCACTAGGGTCACTGAAGCTTTCTTT. It translates to CASTRVTEAFF.

This chain joins TRBV11-2 and TRBJ2-1; either TRBD1 or TRBD2 may fit D (6 bases each). This CDR3 comprises 16 residues. CDR1 SGHAT and CDR2 FQNNGV come from the germline V gene. Between the trimmed V and J ends, which lost 5 bases and 9 bases, there was a span of 23 bases. The CDR3 is CASSTTGTPLGGEQFF. Here the CDR3 DNA reads TGTGCCAGCAGCACTACCGGGACTCCCCTAGGGGGTGAGCAGTTCTTC.

This clone was observed once. As DNA, the CDR3 is TGCGCCAGCAGCTCCGGTGGGGGCTATGGCTACACCTTC. Amino acid sequence: CASSSGGGYGYTF. This chain links TRBV5-1 with TRBJ1-2, with D perhaps matching TRBD1 (5 bases). Deletions cut 3 bases from V and 4 bases from J, with 10 bases between. CDR3 length: 13 residues. The germline gives CDR1 SGHRS, CDR2 YFSETQ.

CDR3 region: CASSPRGAGKKGSDTQYF. The CDR3 coding sequence is TGTGCCAGCAGCCCAAGGGGGGCGGGAAAGAAGGGGTCAGATACGCAGTATTTT. The V and J genes are TRBV7-6 and TRBJ2-3; D tentatively reads TRBD1 or TRBD2 (6 bases each). V shed 5 bases and J shed 4 bases, with 25 bases lying between them. Germline lookup yields CDR1 SGHVS and CDR2 FNYEAQ. The CDR3 runs to 18 residues.

For the CDR3, the DNA is TGTGCCAGCAGACCCTTCGGACAGGGGGTAGTTCAGCCCCAGCATTTT. As protein: CASRPFGQGVVQPQHF. The V call is TRBV28, the J call TRBJ1-5; 10 bases fit TRBD1. After removal of 6 bases from V and 6 bases from J, the junction contained 11 bases not matched to a gene. Germline CDR1 MDHEN, CDR2 SYDVKM. The CDR3 length is 16 residues.

V usage is TRBV7-8 and J usage is TRBJ2-1; 14 positions agree with TRBD2. V trimming: 1 base; J trimming: 9 bases; junction bases outside the gene matches: 14. The CDR3 is 19 amino acids. CDR1 and CDR2 (germline): SGHVS, FQNEAQ. For the CDR3, the DNA is TGTGCCAGCAGCTTAGTACGGGAGCTGGGACTAGCGGGAGTGGGTGAGCAGTTCTTC. It is translated as CASSLVRELGLAGVGEQFF.

V usage is TRBV9 and J usage is TRBJ2-1, with 7 bases that match TRBD2. Germline CDR1 and CDR2: SGDLS and YYNGEE. With 0 bases clipped from V and 6 bases from J, the junction kept 9 bases outside the gene matches. The CDR3 consists of 16 residues. CDR3 sequence reads: CASSVGASGGSNEQFF. Written as DNA, the CDR3 is TGTGCCAGCAGCGTAGGGGCTAGCGGAGGATCCAATGAGCAGTTCTTC.

This clone was seen just once. The CDR3 DNA is TGTGCCAGCAGCTTAGGGGACAGAAGCTACGAGCAGTACTTC. This translates into CASSLGDRSYEQYF. This chain links TRBV7-2 with TRBJ2-7, with TRBD1 identical over 7 bases. The CDR3 extends over 14 amino acids. Germline CDR1 SGHTA, CDR2 FQGNSA. The J segment lost 3 bases and the V segment lost 1 base, leaving 3 bases of the junction unmatched.

The gene calls are TRBV29-1 and TRBJ2-2; a weak D match, TRBD1 (6 bases). Deletions cut 4 bases from V and 6 bases from J, with 9 bases between. From germline, CDR1 is SQVTM and CDR2 ANQGSEA. This CDR3 spans 12 amino acids. CDR3 bases: TGCAGCGTTGGGACAGCACCCGGGGAGCTGTTTTTT. As protein: CSVGTAPGELFF.

The chain carries TRBV4-1 and TRBJ2-2, with D possibly being TRBD1 (6 bases). The CDR3 length is 13 residues. Trimming left V 6 bases short and J 5 bases short, with 10 bases between. Per germline, CDR1 MGHRA and CDR2 YSYEKL. The CDR3 spells CASRQGRTGELFF. Written as DNA, the CDR3 is TGCGCCAGCAGGCAGGGGCGGACCGGGGAGCTGTTTTTT.

The chain couples TRBV6-6 to TRBJ1-5; TRBD1 is a possible D gene (6 bases). Germline values: CDR1 MNHNY, CDR2 SVGAGI (reference sequence). The V gene lost 7 bases and the J gene lost 2 bases, with 9 bases spanning the gap. CDR3 size: 13 residues. CDR3 coding DNA: TGTGCCAGCACCAGGGGCCGCAATCAGCCCCAGCATTTT. This encodes CASTRGRNQPQHF.

The gene calls are TRBV12-5 and TRBJ2-2, with TRBD1 matching over 9 bases. The CDR3 is made up of 15 amino acids. Germline CDR1 and CDR2: LGHNT and FRNRAP. With 6 bases clipped from V and 1 base from J, the junction kept 3 bases outside the gene matches. As DNA, the CDR3 is TGTGCTAGTGGCTCGGGACAGGGGAACACCGGGGAGCTGTTTTTT. It translates to CASGSGQGNTGELFF.

The V call is TRBV29-1, the J call TRBJ2-2, with D possibly matching TRBD2 (6 bases). This CDR3 region has 12 residues. V shed 7 bases and J shed 7 bases, with 13 bases lying between them. Looked up from germline, CDR1 is SQVTM and CDR2 is ANQGSEA. The DNA of the CDR3 is TGCAGCGGTGCGGGAAAAGGCGGGGAGCTGTTTTTT. It codes for CSGAGKGGELFF.

The chain joins TRBV18 to TRBJ1-4; no reliable D call. Trimming stripped 1 base from V and 8 bases from J, with 14 bases between. The germline V gene encodes CDR1 KGHSH and CDR2 LQKENI. The CDR3 covers 15 residues. CDR3 sequence: CASSPLQNHKEKLFF. CDR3 sequence (DNA): TGTGCCAGCTCACCACTGCAGAACCACAAGGAAAAACTGTTTTTT.

The chain links TRBV19 to TRBJ1-2; TRBD1 agrees at 8 bases. CDR3 length equals 15 residues. Germline trimming cut 4 bases from V and 5 bases from J; bases unmatched to any gene: 9. Germline V CDR1 and CDR2: LNHDA, SQIVND (reference sequence). CDR3 residues: CASSTRDRLLYGYTF. CDR3 nucleotides: TGTGCCAGTAGTACCCGGGACAGGCTACTTTATGGCTACACCTTC.